This entry features one T cell receptor beta chain sequence. Its antigen specificity is not known. Nothing much larger sits one base from this clone, and base qualities are not available. Its CDR3 holds 14 amino acids, cysteine through phenylalanine. The read is trimmed to its CDR3 DNA, 42 bases read in frame from base 1. The CDR1 and CDR2 encoded by the germline V gene are SGHAT and FQNNGV. Trimming takes 3 bases from V and 7 bases from J, and the germline ends sit 14 bases apart. Preparation of the library involved PCR. Instrument used: Illumina HiSeq 2500. TCR library preparation used molecular barcoding, with unique molecular identifiers applied to normalize quantification of the TCRbeta repertoire. TCRdb's own reprocessing of the public reads used fastp at Q25 and MiXCR and kept productive beta chains. Duplicate CDR3 protein sequences are folded into a single record with the most common DNA and genes. Counted in this sample were approximately 980,000 distinct CDR3 sequences; roughly 29% of them appeared once. Jointly, the top ten make up over 25% of the sample.

The sample originates from a study of T-cell reconstitution after alpha-beta-depleted transplantation in children (dated by TCRdb to between 2015 and 2016). A note on the overall study: The study quantitatively tracked T-cell immune reconstitution after TCRalphabeta/CD19-depleted allogeneic hematopoietic cell transplantation in children using TCR repertoire profiling. What the study reported, not specific to this receptor: The high TCRbeta diversity at day 60 in some patients was ascribed to recipient T cells and intrathymic progenitors that had survived conditioning. Hyperexpanded clone frequencies declined over subsequent months; after one year, T-cell counts and TCRbeta diversity were mostly attributed to newly produced T cells. The apparently early alphabetaT-cell count recovery about two months after transplant was reportedly dependent on only several hundred rapidly expanded clones derived from non-depleted graft cells.

What this sample's treatment or condition label stands for: allogeneic hematopoietic cell transplantation with graft depleted of TCRalphabeta T cells and CD19 B cells. TCRalphabeta/CD19-depleted allogeneic hematopoietic cell grafts were given to the transplant recipients, all of whom were children. The chain is encoded by TRBV11-2 joined to TRBJ2-3; the D gene is possibly TRBD1, with 5 bases matching. The sequence was collected from a boy less than two years old who had a stem cell transplant for SCID, so the T cells may come from the graft donor. This specimen was PBMCs, mostly from graft donor cells, taken 360 days after TCRalphabeta/CD19-depleted stem cell transplant. The DNA is as follows: TGTGCCAGCAGCTTGCTACCAGGGAAGAATACGCAGTATTTT. This gives the protein CASSLLPGKNTQYF.